These 9 T cell receptor beta chains originate from one sample sequenced in a study of blood T cell repertoires in COVID-19. Assay used: immunoSEQ multiplex PCR; TCRdb lists only in-frame clones, some missing. The sample carries a few hundred thousand clones, almost 85% recorded once. Sequencing was performed on peripheral blood. These receptors all stem from a man over 45 with active or convalescent COVID-19.

This clone was seen once. The chain is built from TRBV7-2 and TRBJ2-7; D remains ambiguous. Trimming pared 5 bases from V and 6 bases from J, leaving 11 bases between. The CDR3 runs to 12 residues. Germline CDR1 and CDR2: SGHTA and FQGNSA. DNA of the CDR3: TGTGCCAGCAGCCATGACACCCTCGAGCAGTACTTC. It codes for CASSHDTLEQYF. Together with reference TRBV7-2 and TRBJ2-7, the CDR3 gives the full variable domain: GAGVSQSPSNKVTEKGKDVELRCDPISGHTALYWYRQSLGQGLEFLIYFQGNSAPDKSGLPSDRFSAERTGGSVSTLTIQRTQQEDSAVYLCASSHDTLEQYFGPGTRLTVT.

The chain employs TRBV6-2 or TRBV6-3 and TRBJ1-1; D ambiguous. CDR3 length: 14 amino acids. V was cut by 5 bases and J by 1 base, with 11 bases left in between. The V gene's germline CDR1 is MNHEY and CDR2 SVGEGT. The CDR3 DNA sequence: TGTGCCAGCAGTCCCGCGGGAGAGAACACTGAAGCTTTCTTT. Encoded protein: CASSPAGENTEAFF.

The CDR3 here is CATSRDQWTGSSLLNTEAFF. CDR3 DNA: TGTGCCACCAGCAGAGATCAATGGACAGGGTCTAGCCTCTTGAACACTGAAGCTTTCTTT. The chain couples TRBV15 to TRBJ1-1; 8 nucleotides line up with TRBD1. The germline V gene has CDR1 LNHNV and CDR2 YYDKDF (reference sequence). J lost 0 bases, V lost 0 bases, and 15 bases had no gene match. The CDR3 totals 20 residues.

The sample holds a few counts of this clone. The sample contains more than one DNA sequence encoding this CDR3. The V gene is TRBV5-1, the J gene TRBJ2-2; TRBD2 agrees at 10 bases. The CDR3 length is 16 residues. The ends lost 3 bases at V and 2 bases at J; junction bases unmatched: 4. Germline-derived CDR1 and CDR2 are SGHRS and YFSETQ. The CDR3: CASSSLAGGNTGELFF. The CDR3 DNA sequence: TGCGCCAGCAGCTCCTTAGCGGGAGGCAACACCGGGGAGCTGTTTTTT.

This chain's CDR3 is CASSLGLAGVGGELFF. In DNA form, the CDR3 reads TGTGCCAGTAGTCTAGGACTAGCGGGAGTGGGCGGGGAGCTGTTTTTT. The genes are TRBV19 and TRBJ2-2, with 13 bases aligning to TRBD2. Losses at the gene ends were 5 bases for V and 7 bases for J; bases not matched to a gene: 7. Germline loops: CDR1 LNHDA, CDR2 SQIVND (reference sequence). CDR3 length: 16 residues.

This clone was seen more than once but under ten times. The gene calls are TRBV27 and TRBJ1-1; a weak D match, TRBD1 (6 bases). Trimming removed 5 bases from V and 3 bases from J, with 13 bases in between. This CDR3 contains 14 residues. Germline CDR1 is MNHEY and CDR2 is SMNVEV (reference sequence). The DNA of the CDR3 is TGTGCCAGCAGTCCACAGACAGGACACACTGAAGCTTTCTTT. Translated, it gives CASSPQTGHTEAFF.

The chain is built from TRBV7-9 and TRBJ2-7; TRBD2 matches at 8 bases. V shed 5 bases, J shed 2 bases, and the junction held 2 bases outside the gene matches. Germline values: CDR1 SEHNR, CDR2 FQNEAQ (reference sequence). The CDR3 length is 13 residues. The CDR3 loop reads CASSRSGTYEQYF. Here the CDR3 DNA reads TGTGCCAGCAGCCGTAGCGGGACCTACGAGCAGTACTTC.

V and J are TRBV5-1 and TRBJ2-1, with 7 bases identical to TRBD2. This CDR3 region has 14 residues. Per germline, CDR1 SGHRS and CDR2 YFSETQ. Trimming cost V 4 bases and J 7 bases; bases outside gene matches: 8. As DNA, the CDR3 is TGCGCCAGCAGCCGGAGGACTAGTCCGAATGAGCAGTTCTTC. Its translation is CASSRRTSPNEQFF.

The chain couples TRBV6-5 to TRBJ1-3; D is unresolved. CDR1 is MNHEY and CDR2 is SVGAGI in the germline V gene. This CDR3 has 14 residues. V was shortened by 6 bases and J by 0 bases, with 9 bases between the two germline ends. CDR3 loop: CASRQQSSGNTIYF. The DNA of the CDR3 is TGTGCCAGCAGACAACAGAGCTCTGGAAACACCATATATTTT.